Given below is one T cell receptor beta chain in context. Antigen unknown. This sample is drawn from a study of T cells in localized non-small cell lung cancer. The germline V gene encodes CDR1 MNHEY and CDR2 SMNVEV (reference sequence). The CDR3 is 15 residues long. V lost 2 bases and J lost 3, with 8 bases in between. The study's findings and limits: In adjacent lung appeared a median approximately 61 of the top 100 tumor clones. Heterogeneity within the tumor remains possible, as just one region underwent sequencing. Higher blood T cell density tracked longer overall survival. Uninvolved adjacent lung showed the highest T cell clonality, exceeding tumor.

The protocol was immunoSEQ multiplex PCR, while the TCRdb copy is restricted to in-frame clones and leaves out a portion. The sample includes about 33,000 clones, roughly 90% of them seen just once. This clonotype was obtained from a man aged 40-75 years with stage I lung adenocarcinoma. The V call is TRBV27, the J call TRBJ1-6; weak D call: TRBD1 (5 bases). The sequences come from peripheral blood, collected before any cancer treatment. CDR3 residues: CASSLDSVYNSPLHF. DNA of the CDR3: TGTGCCAGCAGTTTAGACAGCGTCTATAATTCACCCCTCCACTTT.